These T cell receptor beta chains were read from a single sample in a study of blood T cell repertoires in COVID-19. Using immunoSEQ multiplex PCR, the repertoire was profiled, and TCRdb retains in-frame clones only, with some absent. Of some 150,000 clones detected, around 90% appear once; the ten largest clones hold around 4%. Sequenced input: peripheral blood. The receptors come from an older woman who had recovered from COVID-19. Both conserved end residues are part of each CDR3. D genes are given only for firm matches. The size field is filled for only some rows; it gives once, few, many or a size class.

size: once; J: TRBJ2-3; V: TRBV4-1; D: -; DNA: TGCGCCAGCAGCCAAGATGGGAGCGCAGCGGGAGATACGCAGTATTTT; CDR3: CASSQDGSAAGDTQYF
size: -; J: TRBJ2-1; V: TRBV7-9; D: -; DNA: TGTGCCAGCAGTCCAAGTAGGGGGAGGGCTAGCAGAGATGAGCAGTTCTTC; CDR3: CASSPSRGRASRDEQFF
size: -; J: TRBJ1-5; V: TRBV4-1; D: -; DNA: TGCGCCAGCAGCCAAGAACCGGTTAGCAATCAGCCCCAGCATTTT; CDR3: CASSQEPVSNQPQHF
size: -; J: TRBJ1-3; V: TRBV30; D: -; DNA: TGTGCCTGGGGTCAGGGCTCTGGAAACACCATATATTTT; CDR3: CAWGQGSGNTIYF
size: -; J: TRBJ2-3; V: TRBV5-5; D: -; DNA: TGTGCCAGCAGCTTGGAAGGCACTAGCAAAGATACGCAGTATTTT; CDR3: CASSLEGTSKDTQYF
size: -; J: TRBJ1-6; V: TRBV4-3; D: -; DNA: TGCGCCAGCAGCCAAGATATCAAGGGGGAGTCACCCCTCCACTTT; CDR3: CASSQDIKGESPLHF
size: -; J: TRBJ2-5; V: TRBV2; D: TRBD2; DNA: TGTGCCAGCCTTGGGACTAGGCAAGAGACCCAGTACTTC; CDR3: CASLGTRQETQYF
size: -; J: TRBJ2-4; V: TRBV2; D: -; DNA: TGTGCCAGCAGTGGGCAGGCCCTACGGTGGGAAAACATTCAGTACTTC; CDR3: CASSGQALRWENIQYF
size: -; J: TRBJ1-2; V: TRBV24-1; D: -; DNA: TGTGCCACCAGTGATTTCGGGGTTGGAGGCTACACCTTC; CDR3: CATSDFGVGGYTF
size: -; J: TRBJ2-3; V: TRBV19; D: -; DNA: TGTGCCAGTAGTATTGGACAGAGGGAAGGTAGCACAGATACGCAGTATTTT; CDR3: CASSIGQREGSTDTQYF
size: -; J: TRBJ1-1; V: TRBV7-9; D: TRBD1; DNA: TGTGCCAGCAGCTCCTATCTTACAGGGGCCGCTGAAGCTTTCTTT; CDR3: CASSSYLTGAAEAFF
size: -; J: TRBJ2-7; V: TRBV11-2; D: TRBD2; DNA: TGTGCCAGCAGCTTACTAGCGGGGTCCTACGAGCAGTACTTC; CDR3: CASSLLAGSYEQYF
size: -; J: TRBJ1-4; V: TRBV4-3; D: -; DNA: TGCGCCAGCAGGCAGGAGGGTAATGAAAAACTGTTTTTT; CDR3: CASRQEGNEKLFF
size: -; J: TRBJ2-2; V: TRBV28; D: TRBD2; DNA: TGTGCCAGCAGTCCCGGGGGGACCGGGGAGCTGTTTTTT; CDR3: CASSPGGTGELFF
size: -; J: TRBJ2-1; V: TRBV27; D: TRBD2; DNA: TGTGCCAGCAGTTTAGGCGGGGGGGCCGGTTACAATGAGCAGTTCTTC; CDR3: CASSLGGGAGYNEQFF
size: -; J: TRBJ2-7; V: TRBV20-1; D: -; DNA: TGCAGTGCTAGCCAGTCCTACGAGCAGTACTTC; CDR3: CSASQSYEQYF
size: -; J: TRBJ2-5; V: TRBV4-2; D: -; DNA: TGTGCCAGCAGCCGCGCAGGGAACCAAGAGACCCAGTACTTC; CDR3: CASSRAGNQETQYF
size: -; J: TRBJ2-3; V: TRBV28; D: -; DNA: TGTGCCAGCAGTTTAAGGCGGGGACGCACAGATACGCAGTATTTT; CDR3: CASSLRRGRTDTQYF
size: few; J: TRBJ2-7; V: TRBV11-2; D: TRBD2; DNA: TGTGCCAGCAGCTGGTCGGGACTAGCGGGGGCCTACGAGCAGTACTTC; CDR3: CASSWSGLAGAYEQYF
size: -; J: TRBJ1-6; V: TRBV25-1; D: TRBD1; DNA: TGTGCCAGCATGGGACAGGGTAATTCACCCCTCCACTTT; CDR3: CASMGQGNSPLHF
size: -; J: TRBJ2-5; V: TRBV2; D: TRBD1; DNA: TGTGCCAGCACCTCGGGACAGCAAGAGACCCAGTACTTC; CDR3: CASTSGQQETQYF
size: -; J: TRBJ2-3; V: TRBV5-1; D: TRBD2; DNA: TGCGCCAGCAGCTCCGGGACTAGCGGGGGGGCACCCCACCGCACAGATACGCAGTATTTT; CDR3: CASSSGTSGGAPHRTDTQYF
size: -; J: TRBJ1-6; V: TRBV5-1; D: TRBD1; DNA: TGCGCCAGCAGCTTGGATATACAGGGGGATTCACCCCTCCACTTT; CDR3: CASSLDIQGDSPLHF
size: -; J: TRBJ2-3; V: TRBV19; D: TRBD2; DNA: TGTGCCAGTAGTTTGAGGACTAGCGGGGTTGATACGCAGTATTTT; CDR3: CASSLRTSGVDTQYF
size: few; J: TRBJ1-2; V: TRBV5-1; D: -; DNA: TGCGCCAGCAGCGCCAGCGGGGGAGGAGGCTATGGCTACACCTTC; CDR3: CASSASGGGGYGYTF
size: -; J: TRBJ1-6; V: TRBV4-3; D: TRBD1; DNA: TGCGCCAGCAGCCAAGGAATGGCGGACAGGGGCTCACCCCTCCACTTT; CDR3: CASSQGMADRGSPLHF
size: -; J: TRBJ2-5; V: TRBV7-6; D: -; DNA: TGTGCCAGCACCCTGGGGGGTCTGGGGGTTCAAGAGACCCAGTACTTC; CDR3: CASTLGGLGVQETQYF
size: -; J: TRBJ1-2; V: TRBV4-3; D: TRBD1; DNA: TGCGCCAGCAGCCACGGACAGGGGGCGGGCTATGGCTACACCTTC; CDR3: CASSHGQGAGYGYTF
size: -; J: TRBJ2-7; V: TRBV28; D: TRBD1; DNA: TGTGCCAGCAGCTTGACAGGGGGTAATTACGAGCAGTACTTC; CDR3: CASSLTGGNYEQYF
size: -; J: TRBJ1-1; V: TRBV10-3; D: -; DNA: TGTGCCATCCAGTTTGGGGGGGCTGACATGAACACTGAAGCTTTCTTT; CDR3: CAIQFGGADMNTEAFF
size: -; J: TRBJ2-2; V: TRBV11-2; D: TRBD2; DNA: TGTGCCAGCAGCTTGGGGCTAGCGGGGGCGGGGACCGGGGAGCTGTTTTTT; CDR3: CASSLGLAGAGTGELFF
size: few; J: TRBJ1-1; V: TRBV5-1; D: -; DNA: TGCGCCAGCAGCCCTACAGCGAACACTGAAGCTTTCTTT; CDR3: CASSPTANTEAFF
size: -; J: TRBJ1-6; V: TRBV5-1; D: -; DNA: TGCGCCAGCAGCTTGGGGGGAGGGGATTCACCCCTCCACTTT; CDR3: CASSLGGGDSPLHF
size: few; J: TRBJ1-2; V: TRBV29-1; D: -; DNA: TGCAGCGTTGAAGATGTGAGGGGGTCCGGCTACACCTTC; CDR3: CSVEDVRGSGYTF
size: -; J: TRBJ1-2; V: TRBV18; D: TRBD1; DNA: TGTGCCAGCTCACCAGGACAGGGGACTAACTATGGCTACACCTTC; CDR3: CASSPGQGTNYGYTF
size: -; J: TRBJ1-1; V: TRBV2; D: -; DNA: TGTGCCAGCAACCCGACAGAATTGAACACTGAAGCTTTCTTT; CDR3: CASNPTELNTEAFF
size: -; J: TRBJ2-2; V: TRBV30; D: TRBD1; DNA: TGTGCCTGGACGCGGACAGGGACCGGGGAGCTGTTTTTT; CDR3: CAWTRTGTGELFF
size: -; J: TRBJ1-2; V: TRBV7-9; D: TRBD1; DNA: TGTGCCAGCAGCACGGGACAGGGATTTATCTATGGCTACACCTTC; CDR3: CASSTGQGFIYGYTF
size: -; J: TRBJ1-1; V: TRBV28; D: -; DNA: TGTGCCAGCACCGGACCAGGGGATCATAGGACTGAAGCTTTCTTT; CDR3: CASTGPGDHRTEAFF
size: -; J: TRBJ2-7; V: TRBV24-1; D: TRBD1; DNA: TGTGCCACCAGTGATCCCGACAGGGCCTACGAGCAGTACTTC; CDR3: CATSDPDRAYEQYF
size: -; J: TRBJ2-1; V: TRBV24-1; D: -; DNA: TGTGCCACCAGTGTCGGGGACAATGAGCAGTTCTTC; CDR3: CATSVGDNEQFF
size: -; J: TRBJ2-2; V: TRBV5-1; D: -; DNA: TGCGCCAGCAGCTTTTGGGAGAACGGGGAGCTGTTTTTT; CDR3: CASSFWENGELFF
size: -; J: TRBJ1-4; V: TRBV6-5; D: TRBD1; DNA: TGTGCCAGCAACTTACAGGGGGCTGGTGAAAAACTGTTTTTT; CDR3: CASNLQGAGEKLFF
size: -; J: TRBJ2-1; V: TRBV2; D: -; DNA: TGTGCCAGCAGTAAATCGACTCCTGAGCAGTTCTTC; CDR3: CASSKSTPEQFF
size: -; J: TRBJ2-1; V: TRBV23-1; D: TRBD1; DNA: TGCGCCAGCAGTCAGGGATCCCGGACAGGGGTCGGCTACAATGAGCAGTTCTTC; CDR3: CASSQGSRTGVGYNEQFF
size: -; J: TRBJ2-1; V: TRBV27; D: TRBD2; DNA: TGTGCCAGCAGTTTTGTAGCGGGAGGGGAGCAGTTCTTC; CDR3: CASSFVAGGEQFF
size: -; J: TRBJ1-4; V: TRBV4-1; D: -; DNA: TGCGCCAGCAGCCTTATAACAACTAATGAAAAACTGTTTTTT; CDR3: CASSLITTNEKLFF
size: -; J: TRBJ2-1; V: TRBV2; D: -; DNA: TGTGCCAGGACGAGTGGGCATGAGCAGTTCTTC; CDR3: CARTSGHEQFF
size: -; J: TRBJ2-1; V: TRBV7-7; D: TRBD2; DNA: TGTGCTAGCAGCTTAGACGGGGGGTCAGGGAATGAGCAGTTCTTC; CDR3: CASSLDGGSGNEQFF
size: -; J: TRBJ2-1; V: TRBV11-1; D: -; DNA: TGTGCCAGCAGCCTAGGTGGTAGCGGAAACAATGAGCAGTTCTTC; CDR3: CASSLGGSGNNEQFF
size: -; J: TRBJ1-5; V: TRBV4-2; D: -; DNA: TGTGCCAGCAGCCAGATGCAGGGTGGGCTAAATCAGCCCCAGCATTTT; CDR3: CASSQMQGGLNQPQHF
size: -; J: TRBJ2-2; V: TRBV6-5; D: -; DNA: TGTGCCAGCAAATCAGGAAGAAACACCGGGGAGCTGTTTTTT; CDR3: CASKSGRNTGELFF
size: -; J: TRBJ1-4; V: TRBV19; D: -; DNA: TGTGCCAGTAGTATAGACTACAGGGAACTGTTTTTT; CDR3: CASSIDYRELFF
size: -; J: TRBJ1-1; V: TRBV10-1; D: -; DNA: TGCGCCAGCAGGGTGACAAATGGGAACACTGAAGCTTTCTTT; CDR3: CASRVTNGNTEAFF
size: -; J: TRBJ2-5; V: TRBV28; D: -; DNA: TGTGCCAGCAGTCCCCTCCAGGGGCGGGAGACCCAGTACTTC; CDR3: CASSPLQGRETQYF